This T cell receptor (beta chain) appears in the sequencing data of a study of long-term antiretroviral therapy in people with HIV. General study results and limits: Blood obtained between the mid-2000s and the late 2010s may reflect older ART regimens.

Germline trimming cut 7 bases from V and 0 bases from J; bases unmatched to any gene: 12. This CDR3 contains 16 residues. Germline V gene sequence: CDR1 WSHSY, CDR2 SAAADI. Sequencing used immunoSEQ v3.0 at survey level. Profiled with immunoSEQ multiplex PCR; TCRdb holds only in-frame clones, not every one. The profile shows about 21,000 clones, about 88% of them singletons. Each participant with HIV received care in the United States. Of note for this clone: Its antigen is currently unknown.

The sequence was collected from a man between 60 and 75 years old with HIV. This specimen was unsorted PBMCs, taken 2.3 years after starting antiretroviral therapy. The rearrangement joins TRBV10-2 to TRBJ2-7; 7 nucleotides match TRBD2. This CDR3 reads CASISSTSRSSYEQYF. For the CDR3, the DNA is TGCGCCAGCATTTCCTCGACTAGCCGAAGCTCCTACGAGCAGTACTTC.